These 11 T cell receptor beta chains were all obtained from the same sample, sequenced in a study of cytomegalovirus exposure and HLA in healthy donors. PCR used 60 Vbeta primers and 13 Jbeta primers. Libraries were prepared by immunoSEQ multiplex PCR; TCRdb keeps only in-frame clonotypes and omits some of them. The sample comprises about 130,000 clones, about 85% of which are singletons, and roughly 6.7% rests with the top ten. The sample was PBMCs. The source of these receptors is a woman between 25 and 40 years old in good health and CMV-seropositive.

The chain links TRBV5-8 to TRBJ1-1, with TRBD1 identical over 7 bases. Germline V gene sequence: CDR1 SGHTS, CDR2 YDEGEE. J gave up 5 bases and V 4 bases, and 8 bases lay outside the gene matches. There are 14 residues in the CDR3. The CDR3, as DNA: TGTGCCAGCAGCCTAGGGGGCTCCCTGACTGAAGCTTTCTTT. Its translation: CASSLGGSLTEAFF.

CDR3 protein: CASSYPSGVRSPLHF. DNA of the CDR3: TGTGCCAGCAGTTATCCCTCCGGGGTGAGGTCACCCCTCCACTTT. The J gene is TRBJ1-6, the V gene TRBV7-7; D is undetermined. The CDR3 runs to 15 residues. V was clipped by 6 bases and J by 10 bases, with 19 bases between them. From germline, CDR1 is SSHAT and CDR2 FNYEAQ (reference sequence).

The chain uses TRBV7-9 and TRBJ1-6; D remains ambiguous. Trimming shortened V by 3 bases and J by 0 bases, and 9 bases separated the two germline ends. There are 16 residues in the CDR3. Germline CDR1 is SEHNR and CDR2 is FQNEAQ (reference sequence). The CDR3 coding sequence is TGTGCCAGCAGCTTCTCACTGTACTCCTATAATTCACCCCTCCACTTT. This encodes CASSFSLYSYNSPLHF.

V usage is TRBV11-2 and J usage is TRBJ1-4; a possible D gene is TRBD1 (6 bases). The germline gives CDR1 SGHAT, CDR2 FQNNGV. V lost 6 bases and J 8 bases, leaving 16 bases between the germline ends. This CDR3 has 14 amino acids. The CDR3 nucleotides are TGTGCCAGCAGTTCCCAATTGACAGGCGAAAAACTGTTTTTT. It specifies CASSSQLTGEKLFF. Looking up the rest from reference TRBV11-2 and TRBJ1-4 gives the full variable domain: EAGVAQSPRYKIIEKRQSVAFWCNPISGHATLYWYQQILGQGPKLLIQFQNNGVVDDSQLPKDRFSAERLKGVDSTLKIQPAKLEDSAVYLCASSSQLTGEKLFFGSGTQLSVL.

This chain links TRBV7-3 with TRBJ1-1; D might be TRBD1 (5 bases). The V gene lost 0 bases and the J gene lost 3 bases, with 8 bases spanning the gap. This CDR3 is built from 14 residues. CDR1 and CDR2 (germline): SGHTA, FQGTGA. CDR3 sequence reads: CASSLTPGYTEAFF. The CDR3 DNA sequence: TGTGCCAGCAGCTTAACTCCAGGGTACACTGAAGCTTTCTTT.

V gene TRBV28 combines with J gene TRBJ2-7, with D possibly matching TRBD1 (5 bases). The CDR3 spans 13 residues. Trimming took off 5 bases at V and 8 bases at J, with 16 bases between the two ends. From germline, CDR1 is MDHEN and CDR2 SYDVKM. The CDR3: CASSPGFGIKQYF. The CDR3 bases are TGTGCCAGCAGTCCAGGGTTTGGGATTAAGCAGTACTTC.

The V call is TRBV30, the J call TRBJ2-3, with 11 bases lining up with TRBD2. J gave up 0 bases and V 4 bases, and 3 bases lay outside the gene matches. This CDR3 region has 15 residues. Germline V gene lookup returns CDR1 GTSNPN and CDR2 SVGIG (reference sequence). The CDR3: CAWNSGGASTDTQYF. CDR3 coding DNA: TGTGCCTGGAATAGCGGGGGGGCCAGCACAGATACGCAGTATTTT.

The J gene is TRBJ2-1, the V gene TRBV7-3; possible D gene TRBD2, 5 bases. Germline lookup yields CDR1 SGHTA and CDR2 FQGTGA. CDR3 length: 13 amino acids. V lost 1 base and J lost 7, with 8 bases in between. CDR3 region: CASSLMPGNEQFF. In DNA, the CDR3 is TGTGCCAGCAGCTTAATGCCGGGAAATGAGCAGTTCTTC.

This CDR3 reads CASSLVETQYF. In DNA form, the CDR3 reads TGTGCCAGCAGTCTAGTAGAGACCCAGTACTTC. V gene TRBV9 combines with J gene TRBJ2-5; D not resolved. This CDR3 spans 11 amino acids. Between the trimmed V and J ends, which lost 5 bases and 4 bases, there was a span of 6 bases. The germline gives CDR1 SGDLS, CDR2 YYNGEE.

J is TRBJ2-5 and V is TRBV5-1, with 12 positions matching TRBD2. Germline CDR1 SGHRS, CDR2 YFSETQ. V was pared by 3 bases and J by 4 bases, with 4 bases of the junction left unmatched. This CDR3 spans 15 amino acids. The CDR3: CASSSGLAGRETQYF. CDR3 in DNA: TGCGCCAGCAGCTCAGGACTAGCGGGGCGAGAGACCCAGTACTTC.

The chain combines TRBV10-3 with TRBJ1-1; TRBD1 is a possible D gene (5 bases). The CDR3 spans 14 residues. Germline-derived CDR1 and CDR2 are ENHRY and SYGVKD. V shed 7 bases and J shed 0 bases, with 12 bases lying between them. CDR3 DNA: TGTGCCATCAACGGGGGAGATCTGAACACTGAAGCTTTCTTT. Encoded protein: CAINGGDLNTEAFF.